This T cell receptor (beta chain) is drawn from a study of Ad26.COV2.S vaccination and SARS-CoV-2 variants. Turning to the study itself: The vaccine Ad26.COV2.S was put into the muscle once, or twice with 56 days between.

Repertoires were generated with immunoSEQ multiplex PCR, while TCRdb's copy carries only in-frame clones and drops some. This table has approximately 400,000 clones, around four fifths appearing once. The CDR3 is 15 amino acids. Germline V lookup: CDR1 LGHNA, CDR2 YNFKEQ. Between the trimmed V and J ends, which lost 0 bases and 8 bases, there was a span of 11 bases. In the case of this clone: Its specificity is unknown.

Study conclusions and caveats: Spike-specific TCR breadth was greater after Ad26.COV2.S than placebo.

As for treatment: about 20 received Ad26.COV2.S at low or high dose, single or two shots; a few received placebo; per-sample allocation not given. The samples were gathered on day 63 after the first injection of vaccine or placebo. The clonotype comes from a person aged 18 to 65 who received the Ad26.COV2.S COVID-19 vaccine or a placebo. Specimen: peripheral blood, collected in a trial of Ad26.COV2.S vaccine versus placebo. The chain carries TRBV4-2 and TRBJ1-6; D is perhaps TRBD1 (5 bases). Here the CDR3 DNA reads TGTGCCAGCAGCCAAGAACCAGGGTTGGATTCACCCCTCCACTTT. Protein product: CASSQEPGLDSPLHF.